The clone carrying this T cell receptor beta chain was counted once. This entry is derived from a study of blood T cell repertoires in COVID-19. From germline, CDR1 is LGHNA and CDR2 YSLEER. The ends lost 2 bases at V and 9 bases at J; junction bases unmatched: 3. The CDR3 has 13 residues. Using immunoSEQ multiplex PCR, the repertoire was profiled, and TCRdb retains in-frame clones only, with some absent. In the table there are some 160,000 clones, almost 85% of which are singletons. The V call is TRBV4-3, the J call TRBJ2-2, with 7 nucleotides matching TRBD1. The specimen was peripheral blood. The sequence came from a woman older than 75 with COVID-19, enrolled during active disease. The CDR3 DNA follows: TGCGCCAGCAGCCAATACAGGGGCCGGGAGCTGTTTTTT. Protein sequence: CASSQYRGRELFF.